This entry lists 30 T cell receptor beta chains sequenced from one sample in a study of Ad26.COV2.S vaccination and SARS-CoV-2 variants. This table comes from immunoSEQ multiplex PCR, and its TCRdb copy is limited to in-frame clones, with some not included. In the table there are about 680,000 clones, approximately 88% of which are singletons. Treatment specified: roughly 19 received Ad26.COV2.S at low or high dose, single or two shots; about 5 received placebo; per-sample allocation not given. Samples came from day 63 after the first vaccine or placebo injection. Sample: peripheral blood, taken in a trial of Ad26.COV2.S vaccine versus placebo. The receptors originated from a person between 18 and 65 years old who received the Ad26.COV2.S COVID-19 vaccine or a placebo.

The chain carries TRBV5-4 and TRBJ2-3; D may be TRBD1 or TRBD2 (6 bases each). There are 17 residues in the CDR3. From germline, CDR1 is SGHNT and CDR2 YYREEE (reference sequence). Trimming took off 0 bases at V and 4 bases at J, with 18 bases between the two ends. Here the CDR3 DNA reads TGTGCCAGCAGCTTGGGAAGAGAGGGGGGTAGCGCAGATACGCAGTATTTT. Encoded protein: CASSLGREGGSADTQYF.

The chain uses TRBV14 and TRBJ1-4, with D possibly matching TRBD1 (6 bases). The CDR3 is 15 amino acids. Germline assignment: CDR1 SGHDN and CDR2 FVKESK. V was shortened by 4 bases and J by 7 bases, with 16 bases between the two germline ends. The CDR3 protein is CASSRRATGVEKLFF. DNA of the CDR3: TGTGCCAGCAGCCGCCGTGCGACAGGAGTTGAAAAACTGTTTTTT.

The CDR3 here is CASRPGRNTDTQYF. CDR3 sequence (DNA): TGTGCCAGTAGGCCGGGACGCAACACAGATACGCAGTATTTT. The rearrangement uses TRBV19 and TRBJ2-3; D may correspond to TRBD1 or TRBD2 (5 bases each). The V end was cut by 6 bases, the J end by 2 bases, with 12 bases between. The CDR3 extends over 14 amino acids. Germline V CDR1 and CDR2: LNHDA, SQIVND (reference sequence).

V gene TRBV18 combines with J gene TRBJ2-5, with 9 bases aligning to TRBD1. The CDR3 sequence is 16 residues long. Trimming cost V 2 bases and J 4 bases; bases outside gene matches: 8. Germline lookup yields CDR1 KGHSH and CDR2 LQKENI. The DNA for the CDR3 is TGTGCCAGCTCACCATTACAGGGGGCAAGTAGAGAGACCCAGTACTTC. Amino acids: CASSPLQGASRETQYF.

The J gene is TRBJ1-1, the V gene TRBV7-9; D is perhaps TRBD1 (5 bases). Trimming removed 3 bases from V and 7 bases from J, with 15 bases in between. The length of the CDR3 is 14 residues. The germline V gene encodes CDR1 SEHNR and CDR2 FQNEAQ (reference sequence). The CDR3 nucleotides read TGTGCCAGCAGCTTGGGGGGTGGAGGAGTTGAAGCTTTCTTT. This codes for CASSLGGGGVEAFF.

CDR3 coding DNA: TGTGCCAGCAGCTTGGGACAGGGAGTTTTCACTGAAGCTTTCTTT. It translates to CASSLGQGVFTEAFF. This chain connects TRBV5-6 to TRBJ1-1; TRBD1 matches 7 bases. Trimming removed 0 bases from V and 4 bases from J; junction bases left unmatched: 6. CDR1 and CDR2 from the germline V gene are SGHDT and YYEEEE. The CDR3 has 15 residues.

The chain joins TRBV19 to TRBJ1-4, with a weak D call TRBD1 (6 bases). The V gene's germline CDR1 is LNHDA and CDR2 SQIVND (reference sequence). The CDR3 runs 15 residues. V was shortened by 7 bases and J by 15 bases, with 27 bases between the two germline ends. CDR3 nucleotide sequence: TGTGCCAGTACCCCTCAACTCGACAGGCGAGGGGCCGTGTTTTTT. Its translation: CASTPQLDRRGAVFF.

This chain links TRBV2 with TRBJ1-2; D gene unclear. Germline values: CDR1 SNHLY, CDR2 FYNNEI. The CDR3 covers 11 residues. The germline V and J ends were trimmed by 8 bases and 3 bases, with 7 bases remaining between them. The CDR3 spells CASGRDYGYTF. The CDR3 nucleotides read TGTGCCAGCGGCCGGGACTATGGCTACACCTTC.

In this sample, this clone turned up a few times. The rearrangement links TRBV10-3 to TRBJ2-7; 10 bases line up with TRBD1. Germline V gives CDR1 ENHRY, CDR2 SYGVKD. Trimming cost V 3 bases and J 7 bases; bases outside gene matches: 12. CDR3 length: 16 amino acids. This chain's CDR3 is CAISEQAGQGPVEQYF. In DNA form, the CDR3 reads TGTGCCATCAGTGAACAGGCGGGACAGGGGCCGGTAGAGCAGTACTTC.

This chain connects TRBV7-8 to TRBJ2-7; TRBD2 agrees at 7 bases. V gave up 5 bases and J gave up 2 bases; unmatched junction bases: 15. The germline CDR1 and CDR2 sequences are SGHVS and FQNEAQ. The CDR3 has 17 amino acids. The CDR3 here is CASSKDGSQGGAYEQYF. CDR3 DNA: TGTGCCAGCAGCAAAGATGGCTCCCAGGGAGGGGCCTACGAGCAGTACTTC.

The rearrangement links TRBV9 to TRBJ2-3; no definite D call. The CDR3 extends over 12 amino acids. Trimming cost V 2 bases and J 3 bases, with 4 bases left between them. Germline loops: CDR1 SGDLS, CDR2 YYNGEE. The CDR3 bases are TGTGCCAGCAGCGTTCTTACAGATACGCAGTATTTT. This codes for CASSVLTDTQYF.

The genes are TRBV6-1 and TRBJ1-5; D is perhaps TRBD1 (6 bases). The CDR3 spans 17 residues. Per germline, CDR1 MNHNS and CDR2 SASEGT. The V end lost 4 bases, the J end lost 6 bases, and 22 bases lay between the germline ends. CDR3 residues: CASSGPQGQGGFQPQHF. CDR3 coding DNA: TGTGCCAGCAGTGGACCCCAGGGGCAGGGAGGATTTCAGCCCCAGCATTTT.

A few counts support this clone. This chain joins TRBV6-4 and TRBJ1-5; D is unresolved. V lost 2 bases and J 3 bases, leaving 5 bases between the germline ends. Germline CDR1 is MRHNA and CDR2 is SNTAGT. The CDR3 has 13 residues. CDR3 protein: CASSDGYNQPQHF. The CDR3 DNA is TGTGCCAGCAGTGACGGGTACAATCAGCCCCAGCATTTT.

The chain recombines TRBV27 with TRBJ1-6; tentatively, D is TRBD1 (5 bases). This CDR3 spans 13 amino acids. V was pared by 8 bases and J by 9 bases, with 14 bases between. Germline V gene sequence: CDR1 MNHEY, CDR2 SMNVEV (reference sequence). The CDR3 coding sequence is TGTGCCAGCCGGGCAGGGAGTCGTTCACCCCTCCACTTT. Translating gives CASRAGSRSPLHF.

The chain links TRBV7-9 to TRBJ1-1; a weak D match, TRBD1 (5 bases). The CDR3 length is 13 residues. Deletions cut 8 bases from V and 6 bases from J, with 16 bases between. Per the germline V gene, CDR1 is SEHNR and CDR2 is FQNEAQ (reference sequence). Here the CDR3 reads CASGPSPGAEAFF. The CDR3 coding sequence is TGTGCCAGCGGCCCGTCCCCGGGGGCTGAAGCTTTCTTT.

The V and J genes are TRBV21-1 and TRBJ1-6; the table gives TRBD1 as D, unverified against the DNA. TRBV21-1 is a pseudogene segment. There are 13 residues in the CDR3. The CDR3 loop is CASSLTANSPLHF. The CDR3 bases are TGTGCCAGCAGCTTGACAGCTAATTCACCCCTCCACTTT.

CDR3 nucleotide sequence: TGTGCCAGCAGCAAATCTACAGCGACCGGGGAGCTGTTTTTT. Its protein product is CASSKSTATGELFF. The V and J genes are TRBV9 and TRBJ2-2; D is undetermined. Germline V gene lookup returns CDR1 SGDLS and CDR2 YYNGEE. The CDR3 length is 14 residues. V was trimmed by 4 bases and J by 5 bases, leaving 12 bases between them. Together with reference TRBV9 and TRBJ2-2, the CDR3 gives the full variable domain: DSGVTQTPKHLITATGQRVTLRCSPRSGDLSVYWYQQSLDQGLQFLIQYYNGEERAKGNILERFSAQQFPDLHSELNLSSLELGDSALYFCASSKSTATGELFFGEGSRLTVL.

The rearrangement joins TRBV29-1 to TRBJ2-1, with 8 bases aligning to TRBD1. The CDR3 spans 13 residues. Germline trimming cut 3 bases from V and 16 bases from J; bases unmatched to any gene: 14. Germline assignment: CDR1 SQVTM and CDR2 ANQGSEA. CDR3 loop: CSVDVGTGLTEFF. DNA for the CDR3: TGCAGCGTTGATGTAGGGACAGGCTTGACGGAATTCTTC.

The gene calls are TRBV7-8 and TRBJ2-5, with 7 bases aligning to TRBD1. CDR3 size: 16 residues. The V gene's germline CDR1 is SGHVS and CDR2 FQNEAQ. V was pared by 2 bases and J by 2 bases, with 8 bases of the junction left unmatched. This CDR3 is CASSLTRDRAQETQYF. Here the CDR3 DNA reads TGTGCCAGCAGCTTAACCCGGGACAGAGCTCAAGAGACCCAGTACTTC.

This sequence joins TRBV18 and TRBJ2-7; no reliable D call. Germline V gene sequence: CDR1 KGHSH, CDR2 LQKENI. Trimming pared 0 bases from V and 3 bases from J, leaving 6 bases between. The CDR3 extends over 13 amino acids. CDR3 sequence: CASSPPTHYEQYF. The CDR3 region has the DNA TGTGCCAGCTCACCACCGACACACTACGAGCAGTACTTC.

The rearrangement uses TRBV6-2 or TRBV6-3 and TRBJ1-4; tentatively, D is TRBD1 (6 bases). The length of the CDR3 is 19 residues. Looked up from germline, CDR1 is MNHEY and CDR2 is SVGEGT. V gave up 2 bases and J gave up 2 bases, with 21 bases separating them. The CDR3 nucleotides read TGTGCCAGCAGTTACGCGCCACCGGGACACCTTAGGACTAATGAAAAACTGTTTTTT. Residues: CASSYAPPGHLRTNEKLFF.

The chain links TRBV30 to TRBJ2-2; perhaps TRBD2 as D (6 bases). V lost 4 bases to trimming and J lost 3 bases, with 9 bases between them. Looked up from germline, CDR1 is GTSNPN and CDR2 is SVGIG (reference sequence). This CDR3 region has 13 residues. In DNA, the CDR3 is TGTGCCTGGATGGCTAGCGACACCGGGGAGCTGTTTTTT. This encodes CAWMASDTGELFF.

The chain employs TRBV12-1 and TRBJ2-7; the table gives TRBD2 as D, unverified against the DNA. TRBV12-1 is noted as a pseudogene. The CDR3 spans 17 residues. In nucleotides, the CDR3 is TGTGCCAGCAGCTTTGCGCCGGGGGGACTCCTCCCCTACGAGCAGTACTTC. This sequence encodes CASSFAPGGLLPYEQYF.

The rearrangement uses TRBV7-2 and TRBJ2-5; either TRBD1 or TRBD2 may fit D (6 bases each). CDR1 and CDR2 from the germline V gene are SGHTA and FQGNSA. Between the trimmed V and J ends, which lost 6 bases and 5 bases, there was a span of 16 bases. There are 14 residues in the CDR3. CDR3 region: CASSPVGGGETQYF. CDR3 nucleotide sequence: TGTGCCAGCAGTCCCGTGGGGGGCGGTGAGACCCAGTACTTC.

The sample holds one count of this clone. The chain uses TRBV10-3 and TRBJ2-1; D is uncertain. The CDR3 is 14 residues long. Germline assignment: CDR1 ENHRY and CDR2 SYGVKD. V lost 10 bases and J 1 base, leaving 14 bases between the germline ends. This CDR3 reads CATKPYSSYNEQFF. In DNA form, the CDR3 reads TGTGCCACCAAGCCTTATAGTTCCTACAATGAGCAGTTCTTC.

The chain joins TRBV5-1 to TRBJ2-5; D is unclear. The CDR3 is 15 residues long. The germline V gene encodes CDR1 SGHRS and CDR2 YFSETQ. V was clipped by 0 bases and J by 0 bases, with 9 bases between them. The CDR3 sequence: CASSLALPYQETQYF. The DNA for the CDR3 is TGCGCCAGCAGCTTGGCCTTACCGTACCAAGAGACCCAGTACTTC.

This chain links TRBV7-3 with TRBJ2-2; TRBD1 matches 7 bases. V gave up 1 base and J gave up 7 bases; unmatched junction bases: 9. The germline CDR1 and CDR2 sequences are SGHTA and FQGTGA. This CDR3 is 16 amino acids long. CDR3 in DNA: TGTGCCAGCAGCTTAAACCCCTCAGGGGGTCACGGGGAGCTGTTTTTT. Its translation is CASSLNPSGGHGELFF.

The chain uses TRBV7-3 and TRBJ2-5; 10 nucleotides match TRBD2. V shed 5 bases, J shed 5 bases, and the junction held 5 bases outside the gene matches. There are 14 residues in the CDR3. CDR1 is SGHTA, CDR2 FQGTGA, per germline. CDR3 loop: CASSRAGGRETQYF. The CDR3 region has the DNA TGTGCCAGCAGCCGAGCGGGGGGGCGTGAGACCCAGTACTTC.

The chain recombines TRBV5-1 with TRBJ2-3, with 7 bases that match TRBD2. The CDR3 length is 16 residues. V was pared by 0 bases and J by 3 bases, with 7 bases of the junction left unmatched. CDR1 is SGHRS and CDR2 is YFSETQ in the germline V gene. CDR3 sequence reads: CASSLVGLGGTDTQYF. The CDR3 DNA sequence: TGCGCCAGCAGCTTGGTCGGGCTGGGAGGGACAGATACGCAGTATTTT.

The V call is TRBV9, the J call TRBJ1-2; a possible D gene is TRBD1 (5 bases). CDR1 and CDR2 from the germline V gene are SGDLS and YYNGEE. This CDR3 region has 13 residues. Deletions cut 4 bases from V and 4 bases from J, with 11 bases between. The DNA for the CDR3 is TGTGCCAGCAGCCCCAGGGACTTCTATGGCTACACCTTC. It encodes CASSPRDFYGYTF.